The present T cell receptor (beta chain) was sequenced within a study of OX40 agonist ivuxolimab in advanced cancers. General notes on the study: Ivuxolimab was an agonistic, fully human IgG2 monoclonal antibody directed against OX40 (CD134), a costimulatory receptor. The paper covers the monotherapy dose-escalation part of the phase I ivuxolimab trial, which included N ≈ 57 patients. In the dose-escalation cohort, roughly 80% of patients were male, and the mean age was approximately 55 years, with a range of about 20 to 79. Among the 50 to 55 dose-escalation patients, some 20 had hepatocellular carcinoma, approximately 15 melanoma, 9 renal cell carcinoma and 9 head and neck cancer. Intravenous ivuxolimab was administered to patients every 2 weeks at six dose levels: 0.01, 0.1, 0.3, 1.5, 3 and 10 mg/kg. Prior anti-PD-1, anti-PD-L1 or anti-CTLA-4 therapy was permitted, and checkpoint inhibitors had been received by about 36% of dose-escalation patients. Peripheral TCRbeta sequencing was intended to test whether TCR sequence diversity was altered and clonal T-cell expansion was caused by ivuxolimab. Partial responses occurred in three dose-escalation patients: two with cutaneous melanoma and one with hepatocellular carcinoma. Broader findings and caveats from the paper: In the 0.1-3.0 mg/kg groups, partial responders were among the patients with the lowest normalized peripheral clonal expansion, particularly in CD8+ T cells. At doses of 0.1 to 3.0 mg/kg, clonal expansion of both CD4+ and CD8+ blood T cells was observed from baseline to week 6. On average, CD8+ T cells showed more expanded clones than CD4+ T cells after ivuxolimab. Which antigens the clonally expanded peripheral T cells were specific for was not determined. Low levels of normalized T-cell clonal expansion were also shown by some nonresponding patients.

The trial excluded patients who had a history of autoimmune disease or who were on systemic immunosuppression. Peripheral blood for TCR sequencing was collected from all dose cohorts at baseline, on cycle 4 day 1, and on cycle 7 day 1. Samples came from an open-label, multicenter, first-in-human phase I dose-escalation trial of ivuxolimab. Adults with locally advanced or metastatic melanoma, renal cell carcinoma, hepatocellular carcinoma or head and neck squamous cell carcinoma were enrolled in the trial. CD4+ and CD8+ T cells were sorted separately from peripheral blood before TCR sequencing. The CDR3 sequence holds 16 residues, the cysteine and phenylalanine included. The retained sequence is limited to the CDR3, 48 bases, with the frame set at the first base. Trimming leaves V shorter by 4 bases and J shorter by 9 bases, with the junction holding 9 bases beyond the gene matches. The CDR1 and CDR2 encoded by the germline V gene (reference sequence) are MNHEY and SMNVEV.

This clone was observed a handful of times. It lacks a known antigen. One base away there is no much larger clone; base qualities are not given. To sequence the TCRbeta CDR3 region, genomic DNA was isolated from the sorted cells. The immunoSEQ Assay was used to sequence the TCRbeta CDR3 regions. Not all clones reach the TCRdb copy of this immuneACCESS table, which keeps in-frame sequences only. Checked studies attribute under half of the gap to unresolved V genes and leave the rest unexplained. This sample comprises some 81,000 clones, roughly 84% of them detected only once. 6.2% of the sample is in the top ten clones.

In this chain, TRBV27 is recombined with TRBJ1-6; 10 bases in the middle match TRBD1. The clonotype was recovered from an adult with an advanced solid tumor such as melanoma, head and neck, liver or kidney cancer. The sample in question was CD4+ or CD8+ T cells sorted from blood, obtained in a trial of the OX40 agonist ivuxolimab. In nucleotide form, the sequence is TGTGCCAGCAGTTATCTCCGGGACAGGGGTATTTCACCCCTCCACTTT. Its product reads: CASSYLRDRGISPLHF.